These 30 T cell receptor beta chains were all obtained from the same sample, sequenced in a study of blood T cells in healthy people across ages. Next came a second PCR, run for roughly 6 to 11 cycles, which used a sample-barcoded 5' primer along with a J-beta primer mix. TCRdb used MiXCR to reprocess the 5' RACE reads, holding one entry per CDR3 protein. This sample has about 800,000 distinct CDR3 sequences, with roughly 64% found just once. Sequences were obtained from blood. The source of these receptors is a man younger than 40 in good health.

The CDR3 is CASSLGGGPETQYF. The CDR3 DNA follows: TGTGCCAGCAGCTTAGGTGGGGGCCCAGAGACCCAGTACTTC. The J gene is TRBJ2-5, the V gene TRBV7-2; D is possibly TRBD1 (6 bases). In germline, CDR1 is SGHTA, CDR2 FQGNSA. This CDR3 is built from 14 residues. Trimming pared 1 base from V and 4 bases from J, leaving 10 bases between.

V and J are TRBV20-1 and TRBJ2-4, with 7 bases identical to TRBD1. The end of the DNA is better explained by TRBJ2-7, so the J call may be wrong. There are 14 residues in the CDR3. CDR1 DFQATT and CDR2 SNEGSKA come from the germline V gene (reference sequence). The CDR3 nucleotides read TGCAGTGCGTCGGACAGGTTTCCGGGCTACGAGCAGTACTTC. It translates to CSASDRFPGYEQYF.

The chain has TRBV7-9 and TRBJ2-1; 7 nucleotides agree with TRBD2. There are 15 residues in the CDR3. From germline, CDR1 is SEHNR and CDR2 FQNEAQ (reference sequence). With 1 base clipped from V and 8 bases from J, the junction kept 8 bases outside the gene matches. DNA for the CDR3: TGTGCCAGCAGCTTAGGTGGCGGGAGTCGGGATGAGCAGTTCTTC. This translates into CASSLGGGSRDEQFF.

The chain is built from TRBV4-2 and TRBJ2-7; D possibly matches TRBD1 or TRBD2 (5 bases each). Looked up from germline, CDR1 is LGHNA and CDR2 is YNFKEQ. V lost 0 bases, J lost 3 bases, and 12 bases lay in between. The CDR3 sequence is 15 residues long. The CDR3 loop reads CASSQDWGPGYEQYF. In DNA, the CDR3 is TGTGCCAGCAGCCAAGATTGGGGACCTGGCTACGAGCAGTACTTC.

J is TRBJ2-3 and V is TRBV4-1, with D perhaps assigned TRBD1 or TRBD2 (6 bases each). Deletions cut 0 bases from V and 2 bases from J, with 12 bases between. The germline gives CDR1 MGHRA, CDR2 YSYEKL. The CDR3 extends over 16 amino acids. As DNA, the CDR3 is TGCGCCAGCAGCCAAGAAACGGGGGCGCACACAGATACGCAGTATTTT. Translating gives CASSQETGAHTDTQYF.

The CDR3 nucleotides are TGCAGTGCTAAGCTAGCAACTGTCGATGAGCAGTTCTTC. Amino acids: CSAKLATVDEQFF. This chain links TRBV20-1 with TRBJ2-1; a weak D match, TRBD2 (5 bases). V lost 4 bases and J lost 8, with 15 bases in between. Germline V gives CDR1 DFQATT, CDR2 SNEGSKA (reference sequence). The CDR3 spans 13 residues.

The chain has TRBV3-1 and TRBJ2-4, with D unresolved. TRBJ2-7 explains the end of the DNA better; the J call may be wrong. Germline CDR1 is LGHDT and CDR2 is YNNKEL (reference sequence). The CDR3 contains 13 residues. CDR3 loop: CASSPRVGYEQYF. CDR3 nucleotide sequence: TGTGCCAGCAGCCCCCGCGTAGGCTACGAGCAGTACTTC.

The chain recombines TRBV10-3 with TRBJ2-7; D may match TRBD1 or TRBD2 (5 bases each). The end of the DNA aligns better with TRBJ2-5, so the J call may be wrong. The length of the CDR3 is 11 residues. Germline-derived CDR1 and CDR2 are ENHRY and SYGVKD. The CDR3 DNA reads TGTGCCATCCGGGACCCGGGGACCCAGTACTTC. This translates into CAIRDPGTQYF.

The chain joins TRBV7-2 to TRBJ2-4; D is unclear. This CDR3 is 15 amino acids long. With 4 bases removed from V and 0 bases from J, the gap between germline ends came to 10 bases. Germline-derived CDR1 and CDR2 are SGHTA and FQGNSA. The CDR3 protein is CASSSLRLAKNIQYF. The CDR3 DNA reads TGTGCCAGCAGCTCCCTAAGATTAGCCAAAAACATTCAGTACTTC.

V and J are TRBV7-3 and TRBJ2-3; TRBD1 matches 7 bases. This CDR3 comprises 15 residues. Germline V gives CDR1 SGHTA, CDR2 FQGTGA. Germline trimming cut 5 bases from V and 2 bases from J; bases unmatched to any gene: 7. CDR3 residues: CASSLLGTDTDTQYF. The CDR3 bases are TGTGCCAGCAGCCTCCTAGGGACAGACACAGATACGCAGTATTTT.

The chain is built from TRBV14 and TRBJ2-7; 8 bases align to TRBD2. Germline-derived CDR1 and CDR2 are SGHDN and FVKESK. V lost 2 bases and J lost 9; bases outside the gene matches: 15. The CDR3 is 16 amino acids. CDR3 nucleotide sequence: TGTGCCAGCAGCCAACTCCGGACTAGCAGGGGAGAGGTGCAGTACTTC. Protein product: CASSQLRTSRGEVQYF.

A few counts support this clonotype. The chain carries TRBV29-1 and TRBJ2-7; D is uncertain. Trimming took 8 bases from V and 1 from J, leaving 15 bases between them. The germline V gene encodes CDR1 SQVTM and CDR2 ANQGSEA. This CDR3 is built from 13 residues. CDR3 amino acids: CSTASSESYEQYF. The CDR3 nucleotides are TGCAGCACAGCGTCGAGTGAATCCTACGAGCAGTACTTC.

V and J are TRBV29-1 and TRBJ2-1, with 7 nucleotides matching TRBD2. The length of the CDR3 is 12 residues. With 6 bases clipped from V and 6 bases from J, the junction kept 5 bases outside the gene matches. Germline V gene sequence: CDR1 SQVTM, CDR2 ANQGSEA. CDR3 region: CSVRGRANEQFF. The CDR3 DNA sequence: TGCAGCGTACGGGGGAGGGCCAATGAGCAGTTCTTC.

This clonotype showed up just once. The genes are TRBV4-3 and TRBJ2-4; 7 bases map to TRBD2. The end of the DNA is better explained by TRBJ2-7, so the J call may be wrong. Germline V gives CDR1 LGHNA, CDR2 YSLEER. The CDR3 runs to 15 residues. This chain's CDR3 is CASSQDPGGSDEQYF. CDR3 in DNA: TGCGCCAGCAGCCAAGATCCGGGCGGGAGCGACGAGCAGTACTTC.

The chain combines TRBV7-3 with TRBJ2-1; unclear D gene. Germline assignment: CDR1 SGHTA and CDR2 FQGTGA. With 5 bases removed from V and 8 bases from J, the gap between germline ends came to 13 bases. The CDR3 extends over 13 amino acids. Here the CDR3 reads CASSPLGSDEQFF. CDR3 sequence (DNA): TGTGCCAGCAGCCCTTTGGGGTCGGATGAGCAGTTCTTC.

The chain is built from TRBV14 and TRBJ2-7; unclear D gene. Germline V lookup: CDR1 SGHDN, CDR2 FVKESK. The CDR3 is made up of 13 amino acids. Trimming shortened V by 0 bases and J by 6 bases, and 9 bases separated the two germline ends. CDR3 nucleotides: TGTGCCAGCAGCCAAGATCCGAGGACCGAGCAGTACTTC. Translated, it gives CASSQDPRTEQYF.

This clonotype was counted a few times. The chain carries TRBV20-1 and TRBJ2-5; 7 bases are a match to TRBD1. The CDR3 runs to 15 residues. CDR1 DFQATT and CDR2 SNEGSKA come from the germline V gene (reference sequence). V lost 5 bases to trimming and J lost 2 bases; unmatched junction nucleotides: 11. The CDR3 sequence is CSADFRDSPQETQYF. The CDR3, as DNA: TGCAGTGCTGATTTCCGGGACAGCCCACAAGAGACCCAGTACTTC.

The CDR3, as DNA: TGTGCCAGCAGCTTAGCGGGAGGATCAGGGGAGTACTTC. The encoded protein is CASSLAGGSGEYF. The gene calls are TRBV7-9 and TRBJ2-4; D tentatively fits TRBD1 or TRBD2 (6 bases each). The V end was cut by 0 bases, the J end by 14 bases, with 14 bases between. This CDR3 region has 13 residues. CDR1 is SEHNR and CDR2 is FQNEAQ in the germline V gene (reference sequence).

The chain has TRBV20-1 and TRBJ2-1, with D possibly being TRBD2 (6 bases). CDR1 is DFQATT, CDR2 SNEGSKA, per germline (reference sequence). The V end lost 3 bases, the J end lost 1 base, and 16 bases lay between the germline ends. The length of the CDR3 is 16 residues. CDR3 amino acids: CSASASDSVSYNEQFF. In nucleotides, the CDR3 is TGCAGTGCTAGTGCTAGCGACTCAGTTTCCTACAATGAGCAGTTCTTC.

This clonotype came up a few times. The rearrangement links TRBV6-2 or TRBV6-3 to TRBJ2-7, with D possibly matching TRBD2 (5 bases). Germline CDR1 MNHEY, CDR2 SVGEGT. V was trimmed by 6 bases and J by 3 bases, leaving 18 bases between them. The length of the CDR3 is 15 residues. Written as DNA, the CDR3 is TGTGCCAGCAGCCCACTGGCGGGCAATTTCTACGAGCAGTACTTC. This encodes CASSPLAGNFYEQYF.

This chain links TRBV5-1 with TRBJ2-6; TRBD2 might be the D (6 bases). V lost 4 bases and J lost 0, with 11 bases in between. The CDR3 sequence is 16 residues long. CDR1 is SGHRS, CDR2 YFSETQ, per germline. CDR3 coding DNA: TGCGCCAGCAGCCCCGACGGGAGCTCTGGGGCCAACGTCCTGACTTTC. It is translated as CASSPDGSSGANVLTF.

The rearrangement uses TRBV3-1 and TRBJ2-7; TRBD1 might be the D (6 bases). With 4 bases removed from V and 2 bases from J, the gap between germline ends came to 12 bases. The CDR3 length is 14 residues. Germline CDR1 and CDR2: LGHDT and YNNKEL (reference sequence). As DNA, the CDR3 is TGTGCCAGCAGCCCAACAGGGTTCACCTACGAGCAGTACTTC. Amino acids: CASSPTGFTYEQYF.

The rearrangement joins TRBV3-1 to TRBJ2-5; 9 nucleotides line up with TRBD1. Gene TRBJ2-7 matches the end of the DNA better, so the J call may be wrong. The CDR3 is made up of 16 amino acids. Looked up from germline, CDR1 is LGHDT and CDR2 is YNNKEL (reference sequence). This CDR3 is CASSPNPGQGAYEQYF. The CDR3 DNA reads TGTGCCAGCAGTCCCAACCCGGGACAGGGAGCCTACGAGCAGTACTTC.

The genes are TRBV28 and TRBJ2-7, with 7 bases fitting TRBD1. The J call is in doubt because the DNA end fits TRBJ2-5 better. Germline-derived CDR1 and CDR2 are MDHEN and SYDVKM. The CDR3 is made up of 15 amino acids. The CDR3 sequence: CASSLGTVGGETQYF. CDR3 DNA sequence: TGTGCCAGCAGTTTAGGGACAGTCGGTGGGGAGACCCAGTACTTC.

The chain employs TRBV7-2 and TRBJ2-1, with TRBD1 as a possible D gene (6 bases). This CDR3 spans 13 amino acids. The ends were cut back, 5 bases at V and 8 bases at J, with 13 bases in the middle. In germline, CDR1 is SGHTA, CDR2 FQGNSA. The CDR3 spells CASSPVWGHEQFF. For the CDR3, the DNA is TGTGCCAGCAGCCCCGTGTGGGGGCATGAGCAGTTCTTC.

V usage is TRBV20-1 and J usage is TRBJ2-7, with D tentatively TRBD1 (6 bases). The CDR3 has 14 residues. CDR1 is DFQATT, CDR2 SNEGSKA, per germline (reference sequence). Trimming stripped 6 bases from V and 1 base from J, with 16 bases between. The CDR3 protein is CSAFKGGRSYEQYF. Written as DNA, the CDR3 is TGCAGTGCATTCAAAGGGGGACGGTCCTACGAGCAGTACTTC.

The gene calls are TRBV3-1 and TRBJ2-1; perhaps TRBD1 as D (7 bases). This CDR3 is 17 amino acids long. Germline loops: CDR1 LGHDT, CDR2 YNNKEL (reference sequence). V was pared by 5 bases and J by 0 bases, with 17 bases between. The CDR3 reads CASSSQGGRSSYNEQFF. CDR3 DNA sequence: TGTGCCAGCAGCTCCCAGGGGGGACGCAGCTCCTACAATGAGCAGTTCTTC.

This chain joins TRBV29-1 and TRBJ1-2; D is possibly TRBD1 (5 bases). The CDR3 is 13 amino acids. V was shortened by 7 bases and J by 6 bases, with 18 bases between the two germline ends. From germline, CDR1 is SQVTM and CDR2 ANQGSEA. CDR3 nucleotides: TGCAGCGCTCTCTCGGTGTGGGGGAATGGCTACACCTTC. Its translation is CSALSVWGNGYTF.

J is TRBJ2-7 and V is TRBV10-3; TRBD1 matches 8 bases. Germline assignment: CDR1 ENHRY and CDR2 SYGVKD. The CDR3 is made up of 14 amino acids. Trimming cost V 5 bases and J 4 bases; bases outside gene matches: 7. In DNA form, the CDR3 reads TGTGCCATCAGTTTCTCAGGGGGCGCGTACGAGCAGTACTTC. The encoded protein is CAISFSGGAYEQYF.

J is TRBJ2-1 and V is TRBV9; 7 bases fit TRBD2. In germline, CDR1 is SGDLS, CDR2 YYNGEE. This CDR3 is 15 amino acids long. Losses at the gene ends were 0 bases for V and 5 bases for J; bases not matched to a gene: 5. The DNA of the CDR3 is TGTGCCAGCAGCGTAGAGGGGACTAACAACAATGAGCAGTTCTTC. Its translation is CASSVEGTNNNEQFF. Filled out from reference TRBV9 and TRBJ2-1, the complete variable domain reads DSGVTQTPKHLITATGQRVTLRCSPRSGDLSVYWYQQSLDQGLQFLIQYYNGEERAKGNILERFSAQQFPDLHSELNLSSLELGDSALYFCASSVEGTNNNEQFFGPGTRLTVL.